The clone carrying this T cell receptor beta chain was seen a handful of times. Its antigen remains unidentified. One junction end disagrees with the germline gene, perhaps due to a read error. These data originate in a study of cytomegalovirus exposure and HLA in healthy donors. Study-wide points: In a later analysis, donors in an Asian-associated ancestry cluster reportedly had fewer N-insertions in productive TCRs than the cohort mean.

The PCR contained 60 Vbeta and 13 Jbeta primers. The method was immunoSEQ multiplex PCR; TCRdb's version includes in-frame clones alone and lacks a portion of them. Of approximately 74,000 clones listed, 60% to 80% are singletons. The CDR3 runs to 15 residues. Germline V gene sequence: CDR1 SSHAT, CDR2 FNYEAQ (reference sequence). The TCR comes from a man aged 55-75 years in good health and CMV-seropositive. Sequencing was performed on PBMCs. The chain has TRBV7-7 and TRBJ2-3; 8 nucleotides line up with TRBD2. The DNA for the CDR3 is TGTGCTAGCAGTATTGGAGCGGGAGTCTCAGATACGCAGTATTTT. As protein: CASSIGAGVSDTQYF.